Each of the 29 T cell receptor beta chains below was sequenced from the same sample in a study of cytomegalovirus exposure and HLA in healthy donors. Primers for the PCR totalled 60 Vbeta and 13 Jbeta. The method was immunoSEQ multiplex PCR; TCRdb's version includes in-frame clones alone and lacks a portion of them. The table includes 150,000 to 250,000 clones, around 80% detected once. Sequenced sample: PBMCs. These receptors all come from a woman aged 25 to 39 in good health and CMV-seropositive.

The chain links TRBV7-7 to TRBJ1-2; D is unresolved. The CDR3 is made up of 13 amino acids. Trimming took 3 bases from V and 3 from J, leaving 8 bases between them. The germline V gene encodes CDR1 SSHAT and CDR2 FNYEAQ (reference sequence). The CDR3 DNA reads TGTGCCAGCAGCTTTACCCGGGACTATGGCTACACCTTC. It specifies CASSFTRDYGYTF.

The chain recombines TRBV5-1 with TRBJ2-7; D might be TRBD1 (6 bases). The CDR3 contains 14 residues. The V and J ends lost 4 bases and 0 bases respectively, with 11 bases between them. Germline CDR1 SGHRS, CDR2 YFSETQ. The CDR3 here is CASSPGHYSYEQYF. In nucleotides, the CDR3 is TGCGCCAGCAGCCCGGGACACTACTCCTACGAGCAGTACTTC.

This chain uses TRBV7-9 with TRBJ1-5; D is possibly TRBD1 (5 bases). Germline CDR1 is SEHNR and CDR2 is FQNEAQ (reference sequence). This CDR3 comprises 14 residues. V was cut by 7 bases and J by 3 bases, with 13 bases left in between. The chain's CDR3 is CASNGGAHNQPQHF. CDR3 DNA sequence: TGTGCCAGCAACGGCGGGGCCCACAATCAGCCCCAGCATTTT.

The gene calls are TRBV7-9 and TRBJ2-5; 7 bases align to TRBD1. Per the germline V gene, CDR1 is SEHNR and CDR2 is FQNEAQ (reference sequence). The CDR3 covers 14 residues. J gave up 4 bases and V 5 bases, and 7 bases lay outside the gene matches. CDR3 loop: CASSVTGKRETQYF. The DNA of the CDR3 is TGTGCCAGCAGCGTGACAGGGAAACGAGAGACCCAGTACTTC. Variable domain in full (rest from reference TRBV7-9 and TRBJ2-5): DTGVSQNPRHKITKRGQNVTFRCDPISEHNRLYWYRQTLGQGPEFLTYFQNEAQLEKSRLLSDRFSAERPKGSFSTLEIQRTEQGDSAMYLCASSVTGKRETQYFGPGTRLLVL.

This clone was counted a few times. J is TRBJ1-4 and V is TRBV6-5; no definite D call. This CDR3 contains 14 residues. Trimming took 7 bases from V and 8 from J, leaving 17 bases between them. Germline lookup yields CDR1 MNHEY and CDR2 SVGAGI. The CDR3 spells CASITPRVWEKLFF. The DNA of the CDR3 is TGTGCCAGCATCACCCCGAGGGTATGGGAAAAACTGTTTTTT.

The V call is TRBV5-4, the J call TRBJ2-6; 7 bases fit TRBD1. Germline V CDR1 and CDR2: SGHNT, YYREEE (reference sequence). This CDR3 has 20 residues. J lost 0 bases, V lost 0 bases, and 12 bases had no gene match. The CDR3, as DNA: TGTGCCAGCAGCTTGGCCGGTGGGGACAGCCTCTCCTCTGGGGCCAACGTCCTGACTTTC. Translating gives CASSLAGGDSLSSGANVLTF.

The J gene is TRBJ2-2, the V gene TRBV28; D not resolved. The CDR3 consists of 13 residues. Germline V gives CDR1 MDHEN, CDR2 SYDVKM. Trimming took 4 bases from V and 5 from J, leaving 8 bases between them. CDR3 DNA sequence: TGTGCCAGCAGTTCCCCCCAGACCGGGGAGCTGTTTTTT. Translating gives CASSSPQTGELFF.

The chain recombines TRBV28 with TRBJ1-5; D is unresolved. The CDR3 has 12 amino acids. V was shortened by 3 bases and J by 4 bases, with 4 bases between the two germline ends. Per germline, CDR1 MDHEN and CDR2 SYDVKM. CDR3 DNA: TGTGCCAGCAGTTTCCAGAATCAGCCCCAGCATTTT. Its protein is CASSFQNQPQHF.

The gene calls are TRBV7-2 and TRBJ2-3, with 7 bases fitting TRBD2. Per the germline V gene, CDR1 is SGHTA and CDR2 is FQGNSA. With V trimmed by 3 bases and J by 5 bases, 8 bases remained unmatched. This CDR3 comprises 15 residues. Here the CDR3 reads CASSFQPGGGDTQYF. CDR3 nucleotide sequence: TGTGCCAGCAGCTTTCAACCTGGGGGGGGAGATACGCAGTATTTT. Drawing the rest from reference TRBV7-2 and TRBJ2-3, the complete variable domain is GAGVSQSPSNKVTEKGKDVELRCDPISGHTALYWYRQSLGQGLEFLIYFQGNSAPDKSGLPSDRFSAERTGGSVSTLTIQRTQQEDSAVYLCASSFQPGGGDTQYFGPGTRLTVL.

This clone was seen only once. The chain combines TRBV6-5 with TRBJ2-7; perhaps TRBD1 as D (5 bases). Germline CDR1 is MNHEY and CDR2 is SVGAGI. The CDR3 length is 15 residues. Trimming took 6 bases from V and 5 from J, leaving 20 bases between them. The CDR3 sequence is CASSPLLRGPHEQYF. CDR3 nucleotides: TGTGCCAGCAGCCCCCTGTTAAGGGGCCCTCACGAGCAGTACTTC.

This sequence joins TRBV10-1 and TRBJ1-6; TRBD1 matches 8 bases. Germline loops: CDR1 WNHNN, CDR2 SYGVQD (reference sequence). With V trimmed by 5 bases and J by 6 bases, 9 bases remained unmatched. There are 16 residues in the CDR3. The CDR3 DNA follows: TGCGCCAGCAGTTTCGGACAGGGAGGTGGTAATTCACCCCTCCACTTT. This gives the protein CASSFGQGGGNSPLHF.

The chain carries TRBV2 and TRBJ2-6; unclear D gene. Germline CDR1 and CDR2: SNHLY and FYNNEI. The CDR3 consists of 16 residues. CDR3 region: CANGWVASAGANVLTF. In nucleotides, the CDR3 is TGTGCAAACGGCTGGGTAGCATCCGCTGGGGCCAACGTCCTGACTTTC.

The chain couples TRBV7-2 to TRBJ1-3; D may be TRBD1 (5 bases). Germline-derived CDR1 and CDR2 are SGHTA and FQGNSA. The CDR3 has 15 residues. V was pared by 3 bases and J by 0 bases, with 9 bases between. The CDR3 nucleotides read TGTGCCAGCAGCTTCGGACAATACTCTGGAAACACCATATATTTT. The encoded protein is CASSFGQYSGNTIYF.

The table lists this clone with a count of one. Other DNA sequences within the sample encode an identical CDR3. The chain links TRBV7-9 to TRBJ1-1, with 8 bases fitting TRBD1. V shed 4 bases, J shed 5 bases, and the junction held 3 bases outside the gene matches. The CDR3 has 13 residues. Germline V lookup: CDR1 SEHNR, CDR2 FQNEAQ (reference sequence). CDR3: CASSSRTGTEAFF. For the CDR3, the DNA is TGTGCCAGCAGCTCACGGACAGGGACTGAAGCTTTCTTT. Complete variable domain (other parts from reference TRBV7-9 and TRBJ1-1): DTGVSQNPRHKITKRGQNVTFRCDPISEHNRLYWYRQTLGQGPEFLTYFQNEAQLEKSRLLSDRFSAERPKGSFSTLEIQRTEQGDSAMYLCASSSRTGTEAFFGQGTRLTVV.

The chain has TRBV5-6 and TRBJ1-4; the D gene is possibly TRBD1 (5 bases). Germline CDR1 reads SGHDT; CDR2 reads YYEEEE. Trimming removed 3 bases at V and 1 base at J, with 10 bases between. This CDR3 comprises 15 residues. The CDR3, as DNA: TGTGCCAGCAGCTGGTGGGGACTAACTAATGAAAAACTGTTTTTT. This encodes CASSWWGLTNEKLFF.

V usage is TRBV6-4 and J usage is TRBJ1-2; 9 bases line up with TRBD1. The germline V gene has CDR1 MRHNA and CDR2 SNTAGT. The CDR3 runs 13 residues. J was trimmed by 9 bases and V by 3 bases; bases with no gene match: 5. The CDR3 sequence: CASSDRGQGRYTF. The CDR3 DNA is TGTGCCAGCAGTGATAGGGGACAGGGTCGCTACACCTTC.

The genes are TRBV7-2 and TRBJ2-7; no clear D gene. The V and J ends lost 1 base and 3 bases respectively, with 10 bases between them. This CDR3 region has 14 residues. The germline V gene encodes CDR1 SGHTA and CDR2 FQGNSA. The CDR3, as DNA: TGTGCCAGCAGCTTAGAATCAGGTTACTACGAGCAGTACTTC. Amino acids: CASSLESGYYEQYF.

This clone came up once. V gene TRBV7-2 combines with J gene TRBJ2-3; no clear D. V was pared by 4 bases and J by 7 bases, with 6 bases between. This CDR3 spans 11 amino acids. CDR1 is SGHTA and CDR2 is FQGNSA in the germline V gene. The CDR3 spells CASSSVYTQYF. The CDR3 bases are TGTGCCAGCAGCTCAGTTTATACGCAGTATTTT.

The CDR3 region is CAIRIGAGANVLTF. For the CDR3, the DNA is TGTGCCATCAGGATAGGGGCTGGGGCCAACGTCCTGACTTTC. This sequence joins TRBV10-3 and TRBJ2-6, with D possibly being TRBD1 (5 bases). V was shortened by 6 bases and J by 2 bases, with 8 bases between the two germline ends. Germline V CDR1 and CDR2: ENHRY, SYGVKD. This CDR3 has 14 amino acids.

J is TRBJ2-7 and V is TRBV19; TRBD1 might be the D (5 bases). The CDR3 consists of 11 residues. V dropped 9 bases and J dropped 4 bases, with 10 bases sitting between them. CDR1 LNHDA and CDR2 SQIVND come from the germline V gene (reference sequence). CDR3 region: CASDAGYEQYF. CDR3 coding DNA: TGTGCCAGCGACGCAGGGTACGAGCAGTACTTC.

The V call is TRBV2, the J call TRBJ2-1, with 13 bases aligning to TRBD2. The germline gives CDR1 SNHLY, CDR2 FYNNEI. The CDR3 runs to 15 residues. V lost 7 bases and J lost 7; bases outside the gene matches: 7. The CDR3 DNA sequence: TGTGCCAGCACTATACTAGCGGGGGGGGCTAATGAGCAGTTCTTC. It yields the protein CASTILAGGANEQFF.

The CDR3 loop is CASSPTTGGFNEQFF. CDR3 bases: TGTGCCAGCAGCCCAACGACAGGGGGCTTCAATGAGCAGTTCTTC. The chain recombines TRBV5-6 with TRBJ2-1; 10 bases are shared with TRBD1. The germline V gene encodes CDR1 SGHDT and CDR2 YYEEEE. This CDR3 is 15 amino acids long. The V and J ends lost 4 bases and 6 bases, in that order; junction bases with no gene match: 7. Variable domain in full (rest from reference TRBV5-6 and TRBJ2-1): DAGVTQSPTHLIKTRGQQVTLRCSPKSGHDTVSWYQQALGQGPQFIFQYYEEEERQRGNFPDRFSGHQFPNYSSELNVNALLLGDSALYLCASSPTTGGFNEQFFGPGTRLTVL.

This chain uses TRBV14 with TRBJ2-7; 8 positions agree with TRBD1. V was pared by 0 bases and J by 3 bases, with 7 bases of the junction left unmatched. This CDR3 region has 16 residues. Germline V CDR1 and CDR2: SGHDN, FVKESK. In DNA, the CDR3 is TGTGCCAGCAGCCAAGAAAGGGACAGGCCGTACTACGAGCAGTACTTC. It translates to CASSQERDRPYYEQYF. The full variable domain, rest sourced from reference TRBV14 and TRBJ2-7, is EAGVTQFPSHSVIEKGQTVTLRCDPISGHDNLYWYRRVMGKEIKFLLHFVKESKQDESGMPNNRFLAERTGGTYSTLKVQPAELEDSGVYFCASSQERDRPYYEQYFGPGTRLTVT.

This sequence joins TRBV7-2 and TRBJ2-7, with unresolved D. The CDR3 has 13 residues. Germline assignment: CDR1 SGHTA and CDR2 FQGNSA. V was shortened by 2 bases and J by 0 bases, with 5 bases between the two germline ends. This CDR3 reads CASSLHSSYEQYF. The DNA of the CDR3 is TGTGCCAGCAGCTTACACAGCTCCTACGAGCAGTACTTC.

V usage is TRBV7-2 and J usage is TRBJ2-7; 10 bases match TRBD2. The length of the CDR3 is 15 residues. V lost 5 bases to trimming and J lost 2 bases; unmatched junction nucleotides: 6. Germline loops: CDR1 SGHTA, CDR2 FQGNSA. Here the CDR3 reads CASSMGLARTYEQYF. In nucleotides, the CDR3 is TGTGCCAGCAGCATGGGACTAGCGAGGACCTACGAGCAGTACTTC. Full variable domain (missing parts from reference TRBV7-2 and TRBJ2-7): GAGVSQSPSNKVTEKGKDVELRCDPISGHTALYWYRQSLGQGLEFLIYFQGNSAPDKSGLPSDRFSAERTGGSVSTLTIQRTQQEDSAVYLCASSMGLARTYEQYFGPGTRLTVT.

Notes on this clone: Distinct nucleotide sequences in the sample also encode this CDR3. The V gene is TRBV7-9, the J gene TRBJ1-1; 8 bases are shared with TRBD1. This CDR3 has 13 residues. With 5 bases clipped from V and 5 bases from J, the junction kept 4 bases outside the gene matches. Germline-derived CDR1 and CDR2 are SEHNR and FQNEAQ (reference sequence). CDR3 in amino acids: CASSPTGGTEAFF. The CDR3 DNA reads TGTGCCAGCAGCCCCACAGGGGGAACTGAAGCTTTCTTT.

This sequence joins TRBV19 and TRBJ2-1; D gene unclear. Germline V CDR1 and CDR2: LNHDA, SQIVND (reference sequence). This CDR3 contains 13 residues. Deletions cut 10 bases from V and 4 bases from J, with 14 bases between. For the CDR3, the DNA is TGTGCCACCAAACATTCTAGGTACAATGAGCAGTTCTTC. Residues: CATKHSRYNEQFF. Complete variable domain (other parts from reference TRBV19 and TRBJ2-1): DGGITQSPKYLFRKEGQNVTLSCEQNLNHDAMYWYRQDPGQGLRLIYYSQIVNDFQKGDIAEGYSVSREKKESFPLTVTSAQKNPTAFYLCATKHSRYNEQFFGPGTRLTVL.

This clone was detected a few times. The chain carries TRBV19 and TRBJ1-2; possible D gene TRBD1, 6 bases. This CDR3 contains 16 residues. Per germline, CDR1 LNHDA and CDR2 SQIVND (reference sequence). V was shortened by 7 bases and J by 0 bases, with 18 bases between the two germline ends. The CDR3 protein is CASTTDQTGANYGYTF. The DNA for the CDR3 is TGTGCCAGTACCACCGACCAGACAGGAGCTAACTATGGCTACACCTTC.

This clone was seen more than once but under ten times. CDR3 DNA sequence: TGTGTCCTCACGGGGACTAGCGGGAGAAGTGAGCAGTTCTTC. This encodes CVLTGTSGRSEQFF. The chain couples TRBV9 to TRBJ2-1; 14 positions agree with TRBD2. CDR1 and CDR2 from the germline V gene are SGDLS and YYNGEE. The CDR3 has 14 amino acids.